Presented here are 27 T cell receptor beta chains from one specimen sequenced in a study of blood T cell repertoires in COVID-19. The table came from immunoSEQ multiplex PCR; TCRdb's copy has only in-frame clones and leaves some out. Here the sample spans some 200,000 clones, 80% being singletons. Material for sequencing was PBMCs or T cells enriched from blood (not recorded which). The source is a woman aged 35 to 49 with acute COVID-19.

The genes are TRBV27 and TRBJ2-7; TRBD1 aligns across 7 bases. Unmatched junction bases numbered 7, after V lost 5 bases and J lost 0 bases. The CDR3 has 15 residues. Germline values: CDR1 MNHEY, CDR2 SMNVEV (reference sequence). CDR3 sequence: CASSPRQGFSYEQYF. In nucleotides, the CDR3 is TGTGCCAGCAGTCCAAGACAGGGCTTCTCCTACGAGCAGTACTTC.

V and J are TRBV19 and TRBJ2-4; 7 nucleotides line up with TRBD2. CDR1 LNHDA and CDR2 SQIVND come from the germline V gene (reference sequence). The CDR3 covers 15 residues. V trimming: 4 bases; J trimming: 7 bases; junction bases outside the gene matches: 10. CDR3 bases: TGTGCCAGTAGTAACGGACTAGTTTTTGAGAACATTCAGTACTTC. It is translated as CASSNGLVFENIQYF.

For the CDR3, the DNA is TGTGCCAGCAGTCTGGGACAGAGCTATGGCTACACCTTC. The encoded protein is CASSLGQSYGYTF. This chain joins TRBV6-2 or TRBV6-3 and TRBJ1-2; 7 nucleotides match TRBD1. The CDR3 covers 13 residues. V dropped 5 bases and J dropped 4; count of bases not matched to a gene: 4. Germline values: CDR1 MNHEY, CDR2 SVGEGT.

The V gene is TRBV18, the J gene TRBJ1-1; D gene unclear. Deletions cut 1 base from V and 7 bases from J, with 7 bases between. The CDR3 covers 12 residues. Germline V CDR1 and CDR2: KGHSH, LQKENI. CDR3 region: CASSPRSGEAFF. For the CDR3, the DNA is TGTGCCAGCTCACCACGGTCGGGTGAAGCTTTCTTT.

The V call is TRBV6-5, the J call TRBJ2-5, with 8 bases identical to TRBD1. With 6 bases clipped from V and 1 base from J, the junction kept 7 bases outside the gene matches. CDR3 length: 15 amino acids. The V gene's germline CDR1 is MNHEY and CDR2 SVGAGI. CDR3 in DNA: TGTGCCAGCAGAAGGACAGGGAATGGCCAAGAGACCCAGTACTTC. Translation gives CASRRTGNGQETQYF.

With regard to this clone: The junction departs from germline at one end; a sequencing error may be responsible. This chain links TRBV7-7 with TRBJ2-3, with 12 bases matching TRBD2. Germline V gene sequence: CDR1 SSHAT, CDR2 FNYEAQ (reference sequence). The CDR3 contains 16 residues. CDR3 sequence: CASSLASGGAPDTQYF. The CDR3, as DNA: TGTGCTAGCAGCTTAGCTAGCGGGGGGGCCCCAGATACGCAGTATTTT.

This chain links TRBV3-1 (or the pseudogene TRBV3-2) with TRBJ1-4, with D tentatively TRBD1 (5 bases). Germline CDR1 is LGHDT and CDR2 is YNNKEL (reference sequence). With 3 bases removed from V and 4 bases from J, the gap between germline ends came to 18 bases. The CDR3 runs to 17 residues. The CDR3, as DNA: TGTGCCAGCAGCCAGGGGCCCGTAGCATTGTATAATGAAAAACTGTTTTTT. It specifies CASSQGPVALYNEKLFF.

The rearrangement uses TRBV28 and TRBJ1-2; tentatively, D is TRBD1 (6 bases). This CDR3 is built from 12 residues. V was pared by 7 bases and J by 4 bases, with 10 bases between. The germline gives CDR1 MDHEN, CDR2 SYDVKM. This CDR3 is CASNHRAYGYTF. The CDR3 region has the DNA TGTGCCAGCAATCACAGGGCCTATGGCTACACCTTC.

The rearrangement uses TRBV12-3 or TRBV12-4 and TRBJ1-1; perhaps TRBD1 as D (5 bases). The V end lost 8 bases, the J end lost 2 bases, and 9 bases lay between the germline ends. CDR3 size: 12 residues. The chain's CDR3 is CASQGLNTEAFF. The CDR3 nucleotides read TGTGCCAGCCAGGGATTAAACACTGAAGCTTTCTTT.

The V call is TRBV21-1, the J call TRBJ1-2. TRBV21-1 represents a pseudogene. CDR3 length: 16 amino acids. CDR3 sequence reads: CASSKEGRPDGYGYTF. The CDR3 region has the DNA TGTGCCAGCAGCAAAGAGGGGAGGCCCGATGGGTATGGCTACACCTTC.

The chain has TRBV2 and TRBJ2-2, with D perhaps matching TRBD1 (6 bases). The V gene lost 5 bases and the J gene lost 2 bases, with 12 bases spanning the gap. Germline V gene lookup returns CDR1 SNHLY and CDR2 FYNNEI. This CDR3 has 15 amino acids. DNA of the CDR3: TGTGCCAGCAGTATAACAGGGATCAACACCGGGGAGCTGTTTTTT. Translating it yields CASSITGINTGELFF. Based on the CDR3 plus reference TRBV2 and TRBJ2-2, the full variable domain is EPEVTQTPSHQVTQMGQEVILRCVPISNHLYFYWYRQILGQKVEFLVSFYNNEISEKSEIFDDQFSVERPDGSNFTLKIRSTKLEDSAMYFCASSITGINTGELFFGEGSRLTVL.

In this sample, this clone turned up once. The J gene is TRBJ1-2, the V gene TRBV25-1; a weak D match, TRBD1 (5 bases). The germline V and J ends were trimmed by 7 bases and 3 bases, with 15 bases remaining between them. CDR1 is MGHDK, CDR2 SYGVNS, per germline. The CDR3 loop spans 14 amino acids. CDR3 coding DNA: TGTGCCAGCATGGGAGGGCAGGGTGACTATGGCTACACCTTC. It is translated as CASMGGQGDYGYTF.

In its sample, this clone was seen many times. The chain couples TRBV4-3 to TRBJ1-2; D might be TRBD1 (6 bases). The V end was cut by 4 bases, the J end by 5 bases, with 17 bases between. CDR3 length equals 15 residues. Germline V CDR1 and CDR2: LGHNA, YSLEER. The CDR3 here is CASSPTDSGLYGYTF. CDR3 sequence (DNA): TGCGCCAGCAGCCCGACGGACAGTGGCCTGTATGGCTACACCTTC.

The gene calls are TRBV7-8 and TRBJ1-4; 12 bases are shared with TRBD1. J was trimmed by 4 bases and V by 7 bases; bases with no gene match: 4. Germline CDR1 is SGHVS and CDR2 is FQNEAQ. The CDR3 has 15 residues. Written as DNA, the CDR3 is TGTGCCAGCAAGGGACAGGGGGCCTATAATGAAAAACTGTTTTTT. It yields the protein CASKGQGAYNEKLFF.

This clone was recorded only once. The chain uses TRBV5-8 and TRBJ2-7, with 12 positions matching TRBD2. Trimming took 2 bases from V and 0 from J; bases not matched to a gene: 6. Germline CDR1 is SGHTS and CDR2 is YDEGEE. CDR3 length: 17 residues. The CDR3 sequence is CASSFGLAGMISYEQYF. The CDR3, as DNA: TGTGCCAGCAGCTTTGGACTAGCGGGGATGATCTCCTACGAGCAGTACTTC.

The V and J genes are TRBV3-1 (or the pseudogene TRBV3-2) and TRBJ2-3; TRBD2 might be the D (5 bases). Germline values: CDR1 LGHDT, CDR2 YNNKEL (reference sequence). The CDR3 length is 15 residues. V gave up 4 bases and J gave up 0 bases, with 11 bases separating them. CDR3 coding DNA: TGTGCCAGCAGCCGGCTACTAGGCAGCACAGATACGCAGTATTTT. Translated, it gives CASSRLLGSTDTQYF.

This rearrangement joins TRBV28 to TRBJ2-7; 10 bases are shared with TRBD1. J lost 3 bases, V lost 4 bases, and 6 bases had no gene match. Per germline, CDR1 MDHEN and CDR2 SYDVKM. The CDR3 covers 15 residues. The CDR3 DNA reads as TGTGCCAGCAGTTCCCATGGACAGGGGGACTACGAGCAGTACTTC. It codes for CASSSHGQGDYEQYF.

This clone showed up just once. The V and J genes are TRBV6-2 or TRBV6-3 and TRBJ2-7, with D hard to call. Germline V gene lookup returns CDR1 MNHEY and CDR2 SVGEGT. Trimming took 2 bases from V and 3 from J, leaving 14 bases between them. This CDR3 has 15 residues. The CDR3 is CASSYRSAINYEQYF. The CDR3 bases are TGTGCCAGCAGTTACCGATCTGCTATCAACTACGAGCAGTACTTC.

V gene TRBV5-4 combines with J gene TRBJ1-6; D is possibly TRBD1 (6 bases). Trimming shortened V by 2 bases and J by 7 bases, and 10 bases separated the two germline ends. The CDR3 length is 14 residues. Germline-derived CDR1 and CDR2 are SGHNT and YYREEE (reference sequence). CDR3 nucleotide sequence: TGTGCCAGCAGCTTACAGGGAGGGAATTCACCCCTCCACTTT. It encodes CASSLQGGNSPLHF.

For the CDR3, the DNA is TGTGCCAGCAGTTTAGGGGTCGGACTAGCGGGGGGGAAAACCTACGAGCAGTACTTC. Amino acids: CASSLGVGLAGGKTYEQYF. The rearrangement uses TRBV28 and TRBJ2-7; 15 nucleotides agree with TRBD2. The germline gives CDR1 MDHEN, CDR2 SYDVKM. V shed 2 bases, J shed 2 bases, and the junction held 10 bases outside the gene matches. The CDR3 has 19 amino acids.

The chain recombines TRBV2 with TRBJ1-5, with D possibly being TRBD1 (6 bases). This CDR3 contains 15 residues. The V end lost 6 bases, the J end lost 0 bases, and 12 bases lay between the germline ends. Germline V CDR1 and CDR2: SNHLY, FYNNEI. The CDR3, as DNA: TGTGCCAGCAGCGGGACACCGGATAGCAATCAGCCCCAGCATTTT. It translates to CASSGTPDSNQPQHF. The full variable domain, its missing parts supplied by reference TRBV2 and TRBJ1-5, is EPEVTQTPSHQVTQMGQEVILRCVPISNHLYFYWYRQILGQKVEFLVSFYNNEISEKSEIFDDQFSVERPDGSNFTLKIRSTKLEDSAMYFCASSGTPDSNQPQHFGDGTRLSIL.

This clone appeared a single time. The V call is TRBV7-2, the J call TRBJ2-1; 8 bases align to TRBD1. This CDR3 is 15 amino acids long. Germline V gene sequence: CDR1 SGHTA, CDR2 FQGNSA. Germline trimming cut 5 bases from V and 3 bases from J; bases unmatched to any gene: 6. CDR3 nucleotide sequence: TGTGCCAGCAGCCTCCAACAGGGGGTCTACAATGAGCAGTTCTTC. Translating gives CASSLQQGVYNEQFF.

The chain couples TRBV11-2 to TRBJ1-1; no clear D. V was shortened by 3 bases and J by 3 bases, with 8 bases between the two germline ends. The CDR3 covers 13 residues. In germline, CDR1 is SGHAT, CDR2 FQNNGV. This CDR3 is CASSLTEDTEAFF. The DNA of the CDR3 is TGTGCCAGCAGCTTGACCGAGGACACTGAAGCTTTCTTT. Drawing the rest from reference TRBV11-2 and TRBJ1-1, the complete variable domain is EAGVAQSPRYKIIEKRQSVAFWCNPISGHATLYWYQQILGQGPKLLIQFQNNGVVDDSQLPKDRFSAERLKGVDSTLKIQPAKLEDSAVYLCASSLTEDTEAFFGQGTRLTVV.

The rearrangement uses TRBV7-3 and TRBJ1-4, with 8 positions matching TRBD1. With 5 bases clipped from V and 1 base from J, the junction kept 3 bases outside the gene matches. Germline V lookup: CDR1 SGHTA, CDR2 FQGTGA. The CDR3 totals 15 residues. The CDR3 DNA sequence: TGTGCCAGCAGCCCACAGGGGGGAACTAATGAAAAACTGTTTTTT. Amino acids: CASSPQGGTNEKLFF.

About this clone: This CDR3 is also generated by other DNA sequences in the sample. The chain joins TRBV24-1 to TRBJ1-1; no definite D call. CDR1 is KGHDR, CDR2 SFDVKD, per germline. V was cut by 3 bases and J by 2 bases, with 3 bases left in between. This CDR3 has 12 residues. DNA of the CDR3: TGTGCCACCAGTGATCCTAACACTGAAGCTTTCTTT. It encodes CATSDPNTEAFF.

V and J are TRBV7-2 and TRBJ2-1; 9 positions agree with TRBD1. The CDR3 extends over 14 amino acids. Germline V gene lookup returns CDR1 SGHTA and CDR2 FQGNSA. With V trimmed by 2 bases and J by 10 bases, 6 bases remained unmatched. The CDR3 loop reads CASSLTIGQGEQFF. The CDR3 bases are TGTGCCAGCAGCTTAACGATAGGACAGGGGGAGCAGTTCTTC. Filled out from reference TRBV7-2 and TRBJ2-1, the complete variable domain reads GAGVSQSPSNKVTEKGKDVELRCDPISGHTALYWYRQSLGQGLEFLIYFQGNSAPDKSGLPSDRFSAERTGGSVSTLTIQRTQQEDSAVYLCASSLTIGQGEQFFGPGTRLTVL.

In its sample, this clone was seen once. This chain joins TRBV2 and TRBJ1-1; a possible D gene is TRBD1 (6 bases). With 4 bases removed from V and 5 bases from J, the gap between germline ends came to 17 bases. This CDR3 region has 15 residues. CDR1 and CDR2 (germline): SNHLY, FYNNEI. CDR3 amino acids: CASSVPRGALTEAFF. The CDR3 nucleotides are TGTGCCAGCAGTGTACCTCGGGGGGCTTTGACTGAAGCTTTCTTT.